Ten or more counts support the clone carrying this T cell receptor beta chain. This sample is part of a study of T cells in Graves' hyperthyroidism and ophthalmopathy. TCR beta CDR3 regions were amplified from RNA transcripts. First-round RT-PCR of the TCR CDR3 relied on the HTBI primer set. TCRdb used MiXCR to reprocess the multiplex PCR reads, holding one entry per CDR3 protein. This table holds some 500,000 distinct CDR3 sequences, 13% to 15% found once. Per the germline V gene, CDR1 is DFQATT and CDR2 is SNEGSKA (reference sequence). This CDR3 has 17 residues. V dropped 1 base and J dropped 2; count of bases not matched to a gene: 12.

The genes are TRBV20-1 and TRBJ2-3, with 7 bases matching TRBD2. The origin of this receptor is a woman between 18 and 30 years old with Graves' hyperthyroidism. Sequencing used blood. This CDR3 is CSARGVASGAFTDTQYF. In nucleotides, the CDR3 is TGCAGTGCTAGAGGGGTGGCTAGCGGAGCATTCACAGATACGCAGTATTTT.